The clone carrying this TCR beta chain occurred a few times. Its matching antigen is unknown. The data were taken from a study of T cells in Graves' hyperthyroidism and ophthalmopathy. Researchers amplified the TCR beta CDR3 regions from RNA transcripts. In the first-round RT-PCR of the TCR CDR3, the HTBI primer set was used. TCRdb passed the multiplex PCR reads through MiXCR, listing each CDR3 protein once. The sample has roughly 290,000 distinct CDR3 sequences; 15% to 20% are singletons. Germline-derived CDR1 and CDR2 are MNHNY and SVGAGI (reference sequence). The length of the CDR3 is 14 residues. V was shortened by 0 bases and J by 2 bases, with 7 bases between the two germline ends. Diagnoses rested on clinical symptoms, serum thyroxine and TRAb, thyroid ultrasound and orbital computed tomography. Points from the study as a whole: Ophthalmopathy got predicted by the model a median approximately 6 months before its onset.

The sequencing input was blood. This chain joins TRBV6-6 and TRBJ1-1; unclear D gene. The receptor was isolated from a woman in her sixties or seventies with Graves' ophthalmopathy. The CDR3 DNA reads TGTGCCAGCAGTTACTCGTTTTCCAACACTGAAGCTTTCTTT. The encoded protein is CASSYSFSNTEAFF.